This TCR beta chain was documented in a study of a mutant IDH1 vaccine in newly diagnosed glioma. Remarks on this clone: Its antigen is still unknown.

The germline V gene has CDR1 SGHTA and CDR2 FQGTGA. The CDR3 is 14 amino acids. Trimming took 3 bases from V and 5 from J, leaving 13 bases between them. Measured with immunoSEQ multiplex PCR; TCRdb has only the in-frame clones, and not every one. Among tens of thousands of clones listed, around 81% were seen once. Described time point: week 35, safety follow-up. With topical imiquimod, each dose of the vaccine consisted of 300 ug of mutant IDH1 20-mer peptide. This TCR was sampled from a woman between 35 and 50 years old with glioma. Some clones in this sample may be carry-over from other donors' samples. The chain combines TRBV7-3 with TRBJ1-1; D is ambiguous. Sequencing was performed on PBMCs, taken from a glioma patient whose treatment included an IDH1 peptide vaccine. The CDR3 region has the DNA TGTGCCAGCAGCTTTCGTGGCAGGTCGACTGAAGCTTTCTTT. The encoded protein is CASSFRGRSTEAFF.